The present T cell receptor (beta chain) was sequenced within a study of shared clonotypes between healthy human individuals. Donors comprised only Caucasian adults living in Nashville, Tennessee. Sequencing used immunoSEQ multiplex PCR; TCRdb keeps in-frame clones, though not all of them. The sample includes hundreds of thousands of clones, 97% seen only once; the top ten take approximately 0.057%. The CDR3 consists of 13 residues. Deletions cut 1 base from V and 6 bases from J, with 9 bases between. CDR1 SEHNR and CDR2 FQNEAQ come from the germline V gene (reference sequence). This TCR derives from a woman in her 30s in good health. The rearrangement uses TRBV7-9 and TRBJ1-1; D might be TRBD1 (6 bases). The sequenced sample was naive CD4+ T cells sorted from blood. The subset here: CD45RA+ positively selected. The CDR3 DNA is TGTGCCAGCAGCTTAGACAGGGTCGCTGAAGCTTTCTTT. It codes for CASSLDRVAEAFF.